These T cell receptor beta chains were read from a single sample in a study of early T cells in non-severe SARS-CoV-2 infection. TCRdb processed the 5' RACE reads anew with MiXCR; each CDR3 protein has one entry. Of tens of thousands of distinct CDR3 sequences listed, around 12% are singletons. The sample taken for sequencing was whole blood. All receptors derive from an adult who was a healthcare worker with PCR-confirmed SARS-CoV-2 infection or an uninfected control (not recorded which). CDR3s include the opening cysteine and the closing phenylalanine or tryptophan. The order of the fields is V gene, CDR3 protein.

TRBV7-9	CASGTRPRQETQYF
TRBV3-1	CASSPPLGTEAFF
TRBV10-2	CASSLMRGSYEQYF
TRBV7-9	CASSKKDRVGNTQYF
TRBV6-5	CASRTPRGHGYTF
TRBV11-3	CASSASGTGVFSEQFF
TRBV7-3	CASSLGRSNNEQFF
TRBV19	CASSIQGARTGELFF
TRBV18	CASSPQGSNEKLFF
TRBV14	CASSQFRPPGEQFF
TRBV18	CASSADLTGELFF
TRBV5-1	CASSLNTYNEQFF
TRBV30	CAWSVQGNTEAFF
TRBV6-6	CASSLPGSEAFF
TRBV7-3	CASSLGQSTYNEQFF
TRBV21-1	CASSKKAVYRTWAKGASGKNIQYF
TRBV6-1	CASMVGSLNYGYTF
TRBV6-5	CASSYSGTQYF
TRBV3-1	CASSQGTSGSYNEQFF
TRBV20-1	CSARDYTSGVSEQYF
TRBV25-1	CASSELSGRAREQFF
TRBV11-3	CASSRQGRTDTQYF
TRBV5-1	CASSLEVVAGANEQFF
TRBV6-5	CASSPFGLAGEETQYF
TRBV4-1	CASSFQLAGGPPGELFF
TRBV29-1	CSVATGGGGELFF
TRBV6-4	CASSGGAHNEQFF
TRBV10-2	CASSESISRYSGNTIYF
TRBV29-1	CSVEAGSGSYEQYF
TRBV20-1	CSASILPRVKSYNEQFF
TRBV19	CASNGRYSGTGGNQPQHF
TRBV6-5	CASTQGGEYYEQYF